This T cell receptor beta chain was sequenced during a study of cytomegalovirus exposure and HLA in healthy donors (dated by TCRdb to the late 2010s). For the wider study: In an earlier analysis of some 610 of the donors, 276 Gb of sequence data and about 110 million unique TCR beta sequences from 150 million to 200 million T cells were reported. A later analysis re-examined previously published TCR beta repertoires from more than 600 donors and added high-resolution HLA genotyping to investigate patterns of TCR occurrence. Typing coverage varied by locus: about 629-640 donors for A, B, C, DRB1 and DQB1; roughly 510 for DQA1; about 570 for DPA1; roughly 450 for DPB1. Rather than using new phenotypic data, the later analysis identified candidate immune exposures from TCR beta sequences and from how often those sequences occurred across donors. Donor age, sex, ethnicity and CMV serostatus were collected together with the repertoire data. Both class I and class II loci were covered by HLA typing, at four-digit resolution. In addition to the first cohort of approximately 650 subjects, a separate validation cohort of approximately 130 different subjects was used. To predict cytomegalovirus infection status, the study brought together high-throughput TCR immunosequencing, statistical association of individual TCRs with disease status, and machine learning. The genetic ancestry cluster associated with self-reported Caucasian donors included about 81% of the 300 to 450 genotyped donors. To decide whether each TCR beta V gene segment behaved as functional or pseudogenic, an earlier analysis of approximately 620 of the donors relied on high-throughput TCR beta sequencing. Among 350 to 400 genotyped donors of the cohort, an average of around 240,000 unique TCR beta nucleotide sequences were sequenced per donor, roughly a sixth of them non-productive. A later genetic analysis took genome-wide SNP genotypes for about three fifths of the roughly 700 donors and used that subset as a discovery cohort. Every repertoire in the discovery cohort had been generated on one and the same sequencing platform. Approximately 300 gigabases of sequencing data and 70 million to 100 million unique TCR sequences were included in an early release covering 550 to 800 HLA-typed donors. The aim of the study was to test whether cataloging public T cell receptors could identify signatures of past pathogen exposure. Several DR-DQ haplotypes were handled as single units for association and clustering because linkage in the cohort was strong. Using immunosequencing, the study profiled T cell repertoires from around 670 subjects and related those repertoires to cytomegalovirus serostatus.

The cohort comprised fewer than 700 healthy bone marrow donors. All cohort members were sampled while nominally healthy, although unrecorded immune exposures were likely present. The donor tested CMV seronegative and was one of the 352 seronegative cohort members. Each donor provided a peripheral blood sample, and peripheral blood mononuclear cells were used for TCR beta sequencing. Genomic DNA was extracted from the blood cell samples with the Qiagen DNeasy Blood Extraction Kit. V is pared back by 2 bases and J by 0 bases, with 9 bases lying between the germline termini. As encoded in the germline V gene (reference sequence), CDR1 is SGHNT while CDR2 is YYREEE. The CDR3 contains 15 residues, cysteine and phenylalanine counted. Only the CDR3 region is kept as DNA, spanning 45 bases read in frame from base 1. What the work shows at the level of the full study, not this receptor alone: Sequencing depth was assumed to be roughly uniform across donors in the presence/absence analyses, though that assumption may not hold. In an earlier analysis of some 540 of the donors, most TCR beta V segments appeared in productive rearrangements about 87% or about 30% of the time, broadly matching IMGT annotations. A later analysis found that most CMV-associated TCR beta chains appeared HLA-restricted, with HLA associations seemingly driven largely by CMV exposure. A cluster of highly shared sequence variants was judged likely to be a technical artifact of the sequencing pipeline. In a later analysis, HLA-associated TCR beta chains were found to be more clonally expanded and to have lower generation probabilities than equally common non-associated chains. According to a later analysis, parvovirus B19, influenza, CMV and Epstein-Barr virus appeared linked to several top co-occurrence clusters. The cohort was sequenced for TCR beta chains only, and without alpha or paired-chain data the features that could be detected were limited. Because the 87-base-pair reads could not distinguish some IMGT-functional V segments, including TRBV6-2 and TRBV6-3, those segments were excluded. A further reported finding was that TCR beta sequences accurately predicted the HLA-A and HLA-B alleles for most subjects in the first cohort. Specific HLA alleles were associated with over 15,000 TCR beta sequences at a false discovery rate of 0.05 in a later analysis. Because counts were too low, roughly 16 rarely observed V segments, including chromosome 9 orphons, were excluded from the earlier analysis of 500 to 700 of the donors. It was suggested by the authors that the approach could potentially be generalized to other disease states and immunological phenotypes. HLA typing was unavailable for some donors at each locus, so association tests used only the typed subset. The classifier was reported to diagnose cytomegalovirus status with high specificity and sensitivity in both the original and validation cohorts. In the study, about 150 TCR beta chains were listed as associated with cytomegalovirus. When HLA alleles, especially DR and DQ, strongly co-occurred, TCR associations were difficult to assign to individual alleles. In vitro tests confirmed that three of the cytomegalovirus-associated TCR beta chains recognize cytomegalovirus antigens. Most TCR sequences were observed very rarely across donors, whereas some public TCRs were present in many individuals. CMV serostatus was the only immune exposure information available for the cohort. Correlated functional status among segregating V segments might reflect linkage disequilibrium, but an unknown experimental factor could not be ruled out. A later analysis found that TCR association rates varied across HLA loci, with DRB1 alleles showing the most associated TCRs and HLA-C alleles the fewest. According to a later genetic analysis, donors in an Asian-associated ancestry cluster had fewer N-insertions in productive TCRs than the approximately 700-donor mean. An association between a missense DCLRE1C variant and V-gene and J-gene trimming of TCR beta chains was found in a later genetic analysis and replicated in an independent cohort.

On this clone itself: Its cognate antigen has yet to be identified. Base qualities were left out, and no much larger clone turns up one base away.

The library was made by the immunoSEQ multiplex PCR assay. The multiplex PCR relied on a mix of 60 forward primers for TCR Vbeta segments and 13 reverse primers for TCR Jbeta segments. A multiplex PCR assay on genomic DNA amplified the CDR3 region of rearranged TCR beta genes. The Illumina HiSeq System was used to sequence the amplified TCR beta libraries as 87-base-pair reads. Under the source paper's analysis protocol: A later analysis counted tens of millions of unique TCR beta chains across the 650 to 700 repertoires, and 9 million to 14 million of these chains were shared by at least two donors. To remove PCR and sequencing errors, raw reads were error-corrected and collapsed into unique sequences using a nearest-neighbor algorithm that merged closely related sequences. V, D and J gene segments were assigned by aligning CDR3 sequences to IMGT reference sequences. For a sequence to be retained, at least a six-nucleotide match to both a V gene segment and a J gene segment was required. A rearrangement counted as productive if the CDR3 had no stop codons and remained in frame with V and J, and every other rearrangement counted as non-productive. Following IMGT convention, CDR3 was defined as the stretch from the second conserved V-encoded cysteine to the conserved J-encoded phenylalanine. The earlier analysis of about 610 of the donors excluded any sequence lacking an unambiguous match to a single V gene segment. An earlier analysis of several hundred of the donors called V segments functional above 56.7% productive rearrangements and segregating when the between-donor standard deviation exceeded 5%. A statistical classification framework was built to diagnose cytomegalovirus status from the catalog of TCR beta chain sequences. A later analysis assigned V and J genes by comparing TCR nucleotide sequences with IMGT/GENE-DB human TR gene sequences. A later analysis assigned CDR3 sequences and most-parsimonious VDJ recombination scenarios with the TCRdist pipeline. In a later analysis, every TCR beta chain was defined by the combination of its CDR3 amino acid sequence and its V-gene family, and reads without a unique V-gene family were dropped. As a way to deal with suspected cross-contamination and a sequencing artifact, a later analysis dropped roughly 600 nucleotide sequences that were highly shared and had low generation probability. A later analysis calculated a clonal expansion index for each public chain from normalized within-repertoire ranks of inferred template counts. In a later analysis, generation probabilities were computed using a VDJ recombination model fitted to out-of-frame rearrangements, and the results were checked against IGoR. Hypergeometric tests were used in a later analysis to score TCR-TCR, TCR-HLA and TCR-CMV co-occurrence, with a repertoire-size bias correction applied to the TCR pairs. A later analysis estimated false discovery rates by permuting HLA or CMV assignments 20 times. In a later analysis, co-occurring TCRs were grouped using DBSCAN, with TCRdist sequence similarity added in when clustering inside HLA-allele-positive subsets. For co-occurrence clustering, repertoires with fewer than 30,000 or more than 120,000 public chains were excluded, along with several repertoires with anomalous nucleotide sharing. Imported from immuneACCESS, the table was reduced by TCRdb to in-frame sequences with V and J called. These copies leave out some clones; in studies compared against another copy, an unresolved V gene accounts for under half, and the cause of the remainder is not known. That table gives V, J and clone size, and the DNA gave D and trimming. The sample yields about 93,000 clones; 82% were counted once. Approximately 3.6% of the sample lies in the top ten.

The receptor was derived from a man aged 50 or older in good health and CMV-seronegative. The sequence is built from TRBV5-4 and TRBJ2-1; the best D guess is TRBD2, with 6 bases matching. The material sequenced was PBMCs. The CDR3 in this case is CASSLGGISYNEQFF. The DNA sequence is as follows: TGTGCCAGCAGCTTAGGCGGGATCTCCTACAATGAGCAGTTCTTC.